These 3 T cell receptor beta chains share one sample of origin, sequenced in a study of shared clonotypes between healthy human individuals. Assay: immunoSEQ multiplex PCR; the TCRdb copy retains only in-frame clones and omits some. In the table there are approximately 2.5 million clones, around nine tenths of which are singletons. The sample taken for sequencing was naive CD4+ T cells sorted from blood. Subset of the sample: CD45RA+ positively selected. Source of these receptors: a man aged 18 to 30 in good health.

A single count supports this clone. The chain is built from TRBV7-2 and TRBJ2-7, with D possibly being TRBD1 or TRBD2 (5 bases each). V lost 0 bases and J 0 bases, leaving 9 bases between the germline ends. This CDR3 has 15 amino acids. Germline V gene data show CDR1 as SGHTA and CDR2 as FQGNSA. CDR3 in amino acids: CASSLAGTVSYEQYF. As DNA, the CDR3 is TGTGCCAGCAGCTTAGCGGGGACCGTCTCCTACGAGCAGTACTTC.

The chain is built from TRBV5-4 and TRBJ2-3, with D maybe TRBD1 (6 bases). Trimming stripped 0 bases from V and 1 base from J, with 9 bases between. Germline-derived CDR1 and CDR2 are SGHNT and YYREEE (reference sequence). The CDR3 consists of 15 residues. CDR3 loop: CASSLVQGGTDTQYF. Here the CDR3 DNA reads TGTGCCAGCAGCTTGGTACAGGGAGGCACAGATACGCAGTATTTT.

This clone came up a few times. This chain connects TRBV5-1 to TRBJ2-7, with D tentatively TRBD1 (5 bases). The germline V gene encodes CDR1 SGHRS and CDR2 YFSETQ. V gave up 4 bases and J gave up 5 bases, with 13 bases separating them. This CDR3 is 13 amino acids long. In DNA, the CDR3 is TGCGCCAGCAGCAGTCAGGGTCTCAACGAGCAGTACTTC. It encodes CASSSQGLNEQYF. The full variable domain, with the rest looked up from reference TRBV5-1 and TRBJ2-7, is KAGVTQTPRYLIKTRGQQVTLSCSPISGHRSVSWYQQTPGQGLQFLFEYFSETQRNKGNFPGRFSGRQFSNSRSEMNVSTLELGDSALYLCASSSQGLNEQYFGPGTRLTVT.